The sequence of this TCR beta chain was determined in a study of blood T cell repertoires in COVID-19. In the study overall: Nucleic acid was either cDNA or gDNA, and it came from T cells, B-cell-depleted T cells, or PBMCs.

The CDR3 extends over 17 amino acids. The V and J ends lost 3 bases and 6 bases respectively, with 24 bases between them. Germline lookup yields CDR1 SGHDN and CDR2 FVKESK. Source study methods: Reference gene primer amplification gave nucleated cell count estimates. Only in-frame clones appear in the TCRdb table, and some are missing; sequencing was by immunoSEQ multiplex PCR. That table gives V, J and clone size, and the DNA gave D and trimming. The table includes roughly 220,000 clones, approximately 81% detected once. The sequence came from a man in his fifties or sixties who had recovered from COVID-19. The sequencing input was peripheral blood. This rearrangement joins TRBV14 to TRBJ2-7, with a weak D call TRBD2 (6 bases). CDR3 loop: CASSQRAYNGRGSEQYF. CDR3 bases: TGTGCCAGCAGCCAGAGAGCGTATAACGGGAGAGGTTCCGAGCAGTACTTC.